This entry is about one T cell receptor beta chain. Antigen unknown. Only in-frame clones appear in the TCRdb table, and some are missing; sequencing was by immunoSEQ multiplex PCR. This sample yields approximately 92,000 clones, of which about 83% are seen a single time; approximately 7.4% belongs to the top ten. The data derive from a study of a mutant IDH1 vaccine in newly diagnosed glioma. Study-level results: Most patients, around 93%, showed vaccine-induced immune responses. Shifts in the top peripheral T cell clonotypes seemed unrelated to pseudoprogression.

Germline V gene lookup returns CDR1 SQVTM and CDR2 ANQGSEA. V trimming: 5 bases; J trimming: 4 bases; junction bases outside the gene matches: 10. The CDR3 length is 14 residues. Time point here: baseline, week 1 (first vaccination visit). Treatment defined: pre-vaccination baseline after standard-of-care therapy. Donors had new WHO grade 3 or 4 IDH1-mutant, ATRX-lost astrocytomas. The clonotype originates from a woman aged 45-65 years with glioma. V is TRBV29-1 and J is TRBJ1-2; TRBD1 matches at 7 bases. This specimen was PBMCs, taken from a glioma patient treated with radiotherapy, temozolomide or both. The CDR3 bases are TGCAGCGTTTATGCAGGGGGTAGGATCTATGGCTACACCTTC. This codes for CSVYAGGRIYGYTF.